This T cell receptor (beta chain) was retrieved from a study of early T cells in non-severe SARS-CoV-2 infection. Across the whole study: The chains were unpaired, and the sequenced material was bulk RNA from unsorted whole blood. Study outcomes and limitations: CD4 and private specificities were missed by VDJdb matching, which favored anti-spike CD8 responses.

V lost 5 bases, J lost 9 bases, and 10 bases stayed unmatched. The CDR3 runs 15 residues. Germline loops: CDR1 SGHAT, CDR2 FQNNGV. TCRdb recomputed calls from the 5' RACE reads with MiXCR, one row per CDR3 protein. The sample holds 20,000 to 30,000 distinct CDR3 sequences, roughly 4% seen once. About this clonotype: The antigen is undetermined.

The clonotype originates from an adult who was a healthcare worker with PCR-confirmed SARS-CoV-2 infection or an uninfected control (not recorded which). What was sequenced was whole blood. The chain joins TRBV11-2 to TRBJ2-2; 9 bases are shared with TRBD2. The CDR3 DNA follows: TGTGCCAGCAGCGTTCCTAGCGGGATGAACCGGGAGCTGTTTTTT. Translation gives CASSVPSGMNRELFF.